This T cell receptor (beta chain) was documented in a study of cytomegalovirus exposure and HLA in healthy donors. Regarding the study as a whole: A previous analysis found most TCR beta V segments productive roughly 90% or roughly 30% of the time. The classifier, whose performance was assessed in both the original and validation cohorts, reportedly diagnosed cytomegalovirus status with high specificity and sensitivity.

On this clone itself: Its antigen is as yet unknown.

PCR amplification relied on 60 Vbeta primers (plus 13 Jbeta primers). Assay used: immunoSEQ multiplex PCR; TCRdb lists only in-frame clones, some missing. Among around 150,000 clones listed, around 79% were seen once. This CDR3 has 13 amino acids. V was shortened by 5 bases and J by 5 bases, with 12 bases between the two germline ends. The germline CDR1 and CDR2 sequences are LNHDA and SQIVND (reference sequence). Sequencing was carried out using PBMCs. This clonotype was sampled from a human donor in good health. The chain employs TRBV19 and TRBJ1-2; D not resolved. CDR3: CASSPRTGYGYTF. The CDR3 nucleotides are TGTGCCAGTAGTCCGCGGACGGGGTATGGCTACACCTTC.